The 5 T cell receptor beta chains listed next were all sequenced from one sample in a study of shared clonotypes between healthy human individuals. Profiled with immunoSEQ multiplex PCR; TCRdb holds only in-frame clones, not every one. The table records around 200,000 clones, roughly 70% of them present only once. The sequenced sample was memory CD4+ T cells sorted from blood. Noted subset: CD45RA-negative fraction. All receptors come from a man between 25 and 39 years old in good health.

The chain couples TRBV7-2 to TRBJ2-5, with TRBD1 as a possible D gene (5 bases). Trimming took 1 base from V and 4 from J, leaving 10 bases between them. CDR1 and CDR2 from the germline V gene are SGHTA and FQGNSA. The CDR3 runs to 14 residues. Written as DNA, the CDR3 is TGTGCCAGCAGCTTAGGACAGTTCCGAGAGACCCAGTACTTC. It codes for CASSLGQFRETQYF.

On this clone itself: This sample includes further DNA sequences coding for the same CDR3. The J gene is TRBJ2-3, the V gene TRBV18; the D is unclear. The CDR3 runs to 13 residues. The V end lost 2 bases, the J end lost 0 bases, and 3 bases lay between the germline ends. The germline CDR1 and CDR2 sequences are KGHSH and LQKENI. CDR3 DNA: TGTGCCAGCTCACCAGCAAGCACAGATACGCAGTATTTT. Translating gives CASSPASTDTQYF.

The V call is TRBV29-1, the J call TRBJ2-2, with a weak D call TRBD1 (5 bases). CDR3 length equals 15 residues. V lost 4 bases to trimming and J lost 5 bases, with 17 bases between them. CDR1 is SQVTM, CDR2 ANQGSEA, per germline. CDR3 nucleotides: TGCAGCGTTGGAAGGTCAGGGATGGGGACCGGGGAGCTGTTTTTT. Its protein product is CSVGRSGMGTGELFF.

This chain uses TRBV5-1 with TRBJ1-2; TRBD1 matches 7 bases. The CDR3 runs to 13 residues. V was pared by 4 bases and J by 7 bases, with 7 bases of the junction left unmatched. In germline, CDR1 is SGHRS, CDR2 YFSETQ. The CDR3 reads CASSPGTAFGYTF. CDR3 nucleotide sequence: TGCGCCAGCAGCCCGGGGACAGCCTTTGGCTACACCTTC.

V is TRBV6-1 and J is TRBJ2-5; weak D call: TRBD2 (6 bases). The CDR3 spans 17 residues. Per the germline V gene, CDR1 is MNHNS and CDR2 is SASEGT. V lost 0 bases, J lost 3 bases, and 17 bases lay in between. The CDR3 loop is CASSEALGTFREETQYF. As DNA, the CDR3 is TGTGCCAGCAGTGAAGCGCTGGGGACTTTTCGTGAAGAGACCCAGTACTTC.